These 16 T cell receptor beta chains came from one sample sequenced in a study of blood T cell repertoires in COVID-19. Profiling relied on immunoSEQ multiplex PCR, and the TCRdb table lists in-frame clones only, not all of them. The profile shows 250,000 to 300,000 clones, around 84% of them singletons. The sequenced sample was PBMCs or T cells enriched from blood (not recorded which). The origin of the receptors is a man aged 25 to 40 with acute COVID-19.

The V gene is TRBV27, the J gene TRBJ1-5, with 9 nucleotides matching TRBD1. This CDR3 is built from 15 residues. The germline V gene encodes CDR1 MNHEY and CDR2 SMNVEV (reference sequence). V trimming: 2 bases; J trimming: 1 base; junction bases outside the gene matches: 0. The CDR3 reads CASSLDRGSNQPQHF. CDR3 nucleotide sequence: TGTGCCAGCAGTTTAGACAGGGGGAGCAATCAGCCCCAGCATTTT.

The chain joins TRBV10-3 to TRBJ1-2, with TRBD1 matching 8 bases. Germline CDR1 reads ENHRY; CDR2 reads SYGVKD. The CDR3 is made up of 13 amino acids. V shed 10 bases, J shed 0 bases, and the junction held 4 bases outside the gene matches. CDR3 coding DNA: TGTGCCACCAGACAGGGGACTAACTATGGCTACACCTTC. Its translation: CATRQGTNYGYTF.

This clone was seen just once. CDR3 DNA: TGTGCCAGCAGTTTATCCTTTTCAGATACGCAGTATTTT. Amino acid sequence: CASSLSFSDTQYF. The rearrangement links TRBV27 to TRBJ2-3; no clear D. CDR1 is MNHEY and CDR2 is SMNVEV in the germline V gene (reference sequence). The V end was cut by 0 bases, the J end by 4 bases, with 5 bases between. The CDR3 contains 13 residues.

The chain uses TRBV19 and TRBJ1-1; D may be TRBD1 (5 bases). The V end was cut by 8 bases, the J end by 4 bases, with 14 bases between. The germline V gene has CDR1 LNHDA and CDR2 SQIVND (reference sequence). The CDR3 covers 13 residues. The CDR3 loop reads CASSPGSTTEAFF. The CDR3 bases are TGTGCCAGTTCTCCAGGGTCGACCACTGAAGCTTTCTTT.

J is TRBJ2-2 and V is TRBV13, with 10 bases aligning to TRBD1. Germline V gives CDR1 PRHDT, CDR2 FYEKMQ (reference sequence). V gave up 10 bases and J gave up 5 bases; unmatched junction bases: 4. The CDR3 totals 13 residues. The CDR3 bases are TGTGCCACCGGGACAGGGGCTACCGGGGAGCTGTTTTTT. It specifies CATGTGATGELFF.

The chain combines TRBV6-5 with TRBJ1-1, with D possibly matching TRBD1 (6 bases). CDR1 is MNHEY, CDR2 SVGAGI, per germline. The CDR3 is 11 residues long. Trimming removed 6 bases from V and 11 bases from J, with 13 bases in between. The CDR3 sequence: CASSPGQDAFF. In DNA, the CDR3 is TGTGCCAGCAGCCCGGGACAAGACGCTTTCTTT.

The rearrangement links TRBV6-2 or TRBV6-3 to TRBJ2-2, with unresolved D. V was clipped by 0 bases and J by 8 bases, with 4 bases between them. The length of the CDR3 is 12 residues. CDR1 and CDR2 (germline): MNHEY, SVGEGT. The CDR3 DNA sequence: TGTGCCAGCAGTTACTCAATAGGGGAGCTGTTTTTT. It specifies CASSYSIGELFF.

The chain uses TRBV24-1 and TRBJ1-1, with D perhaps matching TRBD1 (5 bases). Looked up from germline, CDR1 is KGHDR and CDR2 is SFDVKD. The CDR3 covers 14 residues. Trimming took off 6 bases at V and 0 bases at J, with 10 bases between the two ends. DNA for the CDR3: TGTGCCACCAGTTTCGGGGGGATGAACACTGAAGCTTTCTTT. As protein: CATSFGGMNTEAFF.

The V call is TRBV5-6, the J call TRBJ2-5; 7 bases align to TRBD2. CDR3 length: 15 residues. Germline V gene data show CDR1 as SGHDT and CDR2 as YYEEEE. The junction had 9 bases not matched to a gene; V was cut back by 2 bases and J by 5 bases. The CDR3 is CASSFQTRGWETQYF. Written as DNA, the CDR3 is TGTGCCAGCAGCTTTCAGACGCGGGGGTGGGAGACCCAGTACTTC. The whole variable domain, remainder taken from reference TRBV5-6 and TRBJ2-5, is DAGVTQSPTHLIKTRGQQVTLRCSPKSGHDTVSWYQQALGQGPQFIFQYYEEEERQRGNFPDRFSGHQFPNYSSELNVNALLLGDSALYLCASSFQTRGWETQYFGPGTRLLVL.

On this clone: Distinct nucleotide sequences in the sample also encode this CDR3. The rearrangement joins TRBV11-2 to TRBJ1-2, with D unresolved. The CDR3 consists of 13 residues. V dropped 5 bases and J dropped 6 bases, with 13 bases sitting between them. Germline values: CDR1 SGHAT, CDR2 FQNNGV. The CDR3 coding sequence is TGTGCCAGCAGCCCAGACCGGGGAAATGGCTACACCTTC. This encodes CASSPDRGNGYTF.

The chain has TRBV7-6 and TRBJ1-1; tentatively, D is TRBD1 (5 bases). Germline CDR1 reads SGHVS; CDR2 reads FNYEAQ. V lost 5 bases and J 7 bases, leaving 14 bases between the germline ends. The CDR3 has 13 residues. CDR3 in amino acids: CASSPLTGIEAFF. CDR3 nucleotide sequence: TGTGCCAGCAGCCCATTAACAGGAATTGAAGCTTTCTTT.

The chain has TRBV7-6 and TRBJ2-7, with 9 bases aligning to TRBD1. Trimming at V came to 1 base and at J to 4 bases, leaving 8 bases not matched to a gene. The CDR3 has 16 residues. CDR1 and CDR2 (germline): SGHVS, FNYEAQ. The chain's CDR3 is CASSLGPFGQGYEQYV. The DNA for the CDR3 is TGTGCCAGCAGCTTAGGGCCGTTCGGACAGGGGTACGAGCAGTACGTC.

The gene calls are TRBV12-3 or TRBV12-4 and TRBJ2-1; no clear D. The CDR3 extends over 12 amino acids. Trimming shortened V by 7 bases and J by 10 bases, and 14 bases separated the two germline ends. The CDR3 is CASTLSALEQFF. CDR3 DNA: TGTGCCAGCACCCTATCCGCCTTAGAGCAGTTCTTC.

The chain combines TRBV19 with TRBJ1-5; tentatively, D is TRBD1 (5 bases). The V end was cut by 7 bases, the J end by 4 bases, with 11 bases between. The CDR3 totals 13 residues. CDR1 and CDR2 (germline): LNHDA, SQIVND (reference sequence). The CDR3 region is CASTVRVNQPQHF. CDR3 coding DNA: TGTGCCAGTACGGTCAGGGTGAATCAGCCCCAGCATTTT.

The chain has TRBV5-4 and TRBJ1-2; 8 bases fit TRBD1. With V trimmed by 4 bases and J by 6 bases, 14 bases remained unmatched. Germline CDR1 is SGHNT and CDR2 is YYREEE (reference sequence). The CDR3 is 16 residues long. The CDR3 is CASSLGQGRGQDGYTF. The CDR3 DNA reads TGTGCCAGCAGCCTTGGACAGGGAAGAGGCCAGGATGGCTACACCTTC.

V gene TRBV12-3 or TRBV12-4 combines with J gene TRBJ1-6; no clear D. This CDR3 has 13 residues. V was clipped by 7 bases and J by 9 bases, with 13 bases between them. CDR3 protein: CASTEDFSSPLHF. The CDR3 DNA reads as TGTGCCAGCACCGAGGACTTTAGTTCACCCCTCCACTTT.